This T cell receptor (beta chain) was obtained from a study of blood T cell repertoires in COVID-19. This table comes from immunoSEQ multiplex PCR, and its TCRdb copy is limited to in-frame clones, with some not included. The sample records 240,000 or so clones, more than 75% being singletons. The participants were between about 18 and 100 years old and came from roughly 25 US areas. Per the germline V gene, CDR1 is SGHRS and CDR2 is YFSETQ. The CDR3 runs to 14 residues. The ends were cut back, 1 base at V and 5 bases at J, with 13 bases in the middle. The chain employs TRBV5-1 and TRBJ2-7; D may be TRBD2 (5 bases). This TCR was sampled from a woman in her 50s who had recovered from COVID-19. Material for sequencing was PBMCs or T cells enriched from blood (not recorded which). The CDR3 DNA reads as TGCGCCAGCAGCTTGACGGGGTTTAGCAACGAGCAGTACTTC. Amino acids: CASSLTGFSNEQYF.